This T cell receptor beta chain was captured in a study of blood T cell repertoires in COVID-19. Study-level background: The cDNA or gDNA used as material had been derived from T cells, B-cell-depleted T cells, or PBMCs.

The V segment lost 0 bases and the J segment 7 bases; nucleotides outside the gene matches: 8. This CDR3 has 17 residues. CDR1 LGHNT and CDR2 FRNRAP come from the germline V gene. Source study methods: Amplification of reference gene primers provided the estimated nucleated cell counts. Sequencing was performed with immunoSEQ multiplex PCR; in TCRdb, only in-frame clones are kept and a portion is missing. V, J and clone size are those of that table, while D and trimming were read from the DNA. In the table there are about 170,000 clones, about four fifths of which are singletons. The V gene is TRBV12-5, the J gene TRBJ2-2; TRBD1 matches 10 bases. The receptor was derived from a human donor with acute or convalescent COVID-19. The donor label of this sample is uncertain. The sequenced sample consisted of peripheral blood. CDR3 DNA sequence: TGTGCTAGTGGTTTGGTATCCGTGACAGGGGGCGTCGGGGAGCTGTTTTTT. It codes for CASGLVSVTGGVGELFF.